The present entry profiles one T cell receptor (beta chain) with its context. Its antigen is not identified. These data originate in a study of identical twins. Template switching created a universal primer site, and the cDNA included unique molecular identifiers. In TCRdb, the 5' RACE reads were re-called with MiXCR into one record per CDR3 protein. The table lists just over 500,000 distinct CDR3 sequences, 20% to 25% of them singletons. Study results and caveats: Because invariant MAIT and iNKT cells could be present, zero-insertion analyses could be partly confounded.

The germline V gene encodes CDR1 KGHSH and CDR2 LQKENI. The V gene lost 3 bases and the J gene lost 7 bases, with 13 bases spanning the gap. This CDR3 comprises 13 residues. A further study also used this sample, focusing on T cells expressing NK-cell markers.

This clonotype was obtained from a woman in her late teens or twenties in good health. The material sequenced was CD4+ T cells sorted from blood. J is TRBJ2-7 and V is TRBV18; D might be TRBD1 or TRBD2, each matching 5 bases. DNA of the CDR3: TGTGCCAGCTCACCCATTGGGGGTTCAGAGCAGTACTTC. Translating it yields CASSPIGGSEQYF.